The clone carrying this T cell receptor (beta chain) was found once. The method was immunoSEQ multiplex PCR; TCRdb's version includes in-frame clones alone and lacks a portion of them. There are 150,000 to 200,000 clones in the sample; roughly nine tenths occur only once, and approximately 1.2% lies in the top ten. This sample is drawn from a study of T cell responses to AZD1222 COVID-19 vaccine. The material sequenced was peripheral blood, taken 28 days after the second AZD1222 dose. The sequence came from an adult who received the AZD1222 COVID-19 vaccine.

The CDR3 region is CASGVETYEQYF. CDR3 nucleotides: TGTGCCTCAGGGGTAGAGACCTACGAGCAGTACTTC. The chain has TRBV28 and TRBJ2-7; perhaps TRBD1 as D (6 bases). The ends were cut back, 11 bases at V and 2 bases at J, with 13 bases in the middle. This CDR3 spans 12 amino acids. Germline-derived CDR1 and CDR2 are MDHEN and SYDVKM.